These 10 T cell receptor beta chains were all obtained from the same sample, sequenced in a study of OX40 agonist ivuxolimab in advanced cancers. Data came from immunoSEQ multiplex PCR; TCRdb stores just in-frame clones and leaves some out. The sample has about 46,000 clones; under 90% are singletons. The material was CD4+ or CD8+ T cells sorted from blood, obtained in a trial of the OX40 agonist ivuxolimab. Receptors originate from an adult with an advanced solid tumor such as melanoma, head and neck, liver or kidney cancer.

This chain links TRBV23-1 with TRBJ1-2; 7 bases agree with TRBD1. TRBV23-1 belongs to the ORF category, with a function that is uncertain. The CDR3 is 15 residues long. V was pared by 10 bases and J by 4 bases, with 15 bases of the junction left unmatched. For the CDR3, the DNA is TGCGCCACCCCACAAATCCGGGACAGAGCCTATGGCTACACCTTC. Its translation is CATPQIRDRAYGYTF.

The rearrangement uses TRBV7-9 and TRBJ1-5; unclear D gene. Germline-derived CDR1 and CDR2 are SEHNR and FQNEAQ (reference sequence). The CDR3 extends over 13 amino acids. V lost 3 bases and J 0 bases, leaving 3 bases between the germline ends. The CDR3 loop reads CASSLNSNQPQHF. The CDR3 DNA reads as TGTGCCAGCAGCTTGAATAGCAATCAGCCCCAGCATTTT.

This sequence joins TRBV21-1 and TRBJ1-2. TRBV21-1 is assigned pseudogene status. The CDR3 sequence is 14 residues long. The CDR3 here is CASSKERPSYGYTF. Here the CDR3 DNA reads TGTGCCAGCAGCAAAGAAAGGCCGAGCTATGGCTACACCTTC.

The V gene is TRBV2, the J gene TRBJ1-4; D is uncertain. Germline V CDR1 and CDR2: SNHLY, FYNNEI. V lost 9 bases and J lost 5, with 16 bases in between. The CDR3 has 14 residues. CDR3 bases: TGTGCCAGTACAAAGGACGGCAGAAATGAAAAACTGTTTTTT. Translation gives CASTKDGRNEKLFF.

The count of this clone is one. The gene calls are TRBV2 and TRBJ1-1, with a tentative D call TRBD1 (5 bases). V was cut by 7 bases and J by 2 bases, with 14 bases left in between. The germline V gene encodes CDR1 SNHLY and CDR2 FYNNEI. There are 14 residues in the CDR3. In DNA form, the CDR3 reads TGTGCCAGCACCAAGACAGAGACCAACACTGAAGCTTTCTTT. It encodes CASTKTETNTEAFF.

V is TRBV11-2 and J is TRBJ2-6; no reliable D call. The V end was cut by 0 bases, the J end by 2 bases, with 2 bases between. This CDR3 has 14 amino acids. Germline V lookup: CDR1 SGHAT, CDR2 FQNNGV. The CDR3 region is CASSLEAGANVLTF. The CDR3 nucleotides are TGTGCCAGCAGCTTAGAAGCTGGGGCCAACGTCCTGACTTTC.

This clone came up a few times. Here the CDR3 DNA reads TGTGCCAGCAGCCAAAGGGGACTAGGACTCACAGATACGCAGTATTTT. It specifies CASSQRGLGLTDTQYF. The chain has TRBV7-3 and TRBJ2-3, with 8 positions matching TRBD2. Germline assignment: CDR1 SGHTA and CDR2 FQGTGA. V was pared by 5 bases and J by 2 bases, with 9 bases of the junction left unmatched. The CDR3 totals 16 residues.

V gene TRBV9 combines with J gene TRBJ2-1; D not certain. Germline lookup yields CDR1 SGDLS and CDR2 YYNGEE. The CDR3 covers 11 residues. Trimming took off 4 bases at V and 3 bases at J, with 2 bases between the two ends. This CDR3 is CASSIYNEQFF. The CDR3 DNA sequence: TGTGCCAGCAGCATCTACAATGAGCAGTTCTTC. The complete variable domain, with remaining parts taken from reference TRBV9 and TRBJ2-1, reads DSGVTQTPKHLITATGQRVTLRCSPRSGDLSVYWYQQSLDQGLQFLIQYYNGEERAKGNILERFSAQQFPDLHSELNLSSLELGDSALYFCASSIYNEQFFGPGTRLTVL.

The chain employs TRBV6-4 and TRBJ2-2; a weak D match, TRBD1 (5 bases). CDR1 and CDR2 (germline): MRHNA, SNTAGT. Trimming cost V 8 bases and J 3 bases, with 7 bases left between them. The CDR3 consists of 12 residues. This CDR3 reads CASSRDTGELFF. The CDR3 DNA sequence: TGTGCCAGCTCCAGGGACACCGGGGAGCTGTTTTTT.

The rearrangement links TRBV4-1 to TRBJ2-7; D may correspond to TRBD1 or TRBD2 (5 bases each). Germline CDR1 and CDR2: MGHRA and YSYEKL. V lost 1 base and J lost 2, with 12 bases in between. The length of the CDR3 is 15 residues. The DNA for the CDR3 is TGCGCCAGCAGCCAAGGTCGGGACCGTACCTACGAGCAGTACTTC. It codes for CASSQGRDRTYEQYF.